Listed here are 5 T cell receptor beta chains from one sample, sequenced in a study of blood T cell repertoires in COVID-19. This table comes from immunoSEQ multiplex PCR, and its TCRdb copy is limited to in-frame clones, with some not included. The sample has around 250,000 clones, more than 65% seen once; the top ten hold roughly 3%. The sample was peripheral blood. These receptors were taken from a woman between 18 and 30 years old with acute or convalescent COVID-19.

The chain couples TRBV7-2 to TRBJ2-7; tentative D call: TRBD1 (5 bases). The CDR3 covers 14 residues. Germline values: CDR1 SGHTA, CDR2 FQGNSA. V was trimmed by 0 bases and J by 2 bases, leaving 8 bases between them. The CDR3 sequence: CASSLAQGPYEQYF. The DNA for the CDR3 is TGTGCCAGCAGCTTAGCGCAGGGCCCCTACGAGCAGTACTTC.

This clone was found a few times. The chain recombines TRBV7-2 with TRBJ2-5; 9 bases line up with TRBD1. This CDR3 has 16 amino acids. The ends lost 5 bases at V and 5 bases at J; junction bases unmatched: 12. Looked up from germline, CDR1 is SGHTA and CDR2 is FQGNSA. CDR3 in amino acids: CASSAIPGQGFETQYF. CDR3 bases: TGTGCCAGCAGCGCAATCCCGGGACAGGGTTTCGAGACCCAGTACTTC.

The rearrangement joins TRBV6-5 to TRBJ2-1; perhaps TRBD2 as D (5 bases). Germline values: CDR1 MNHEY, CDR2 SVGAGI. Trimming cost V 6 bases and J 4 bases, with 13 bases left between them. CDR3 length: 14 residues. The CDR3 DNA reads TGTGCCAGCAGGGACCGAGGGATTTACAATGAGCAGTTCTTC. Translated: CASRDRGIYNEQFF.

This sequence joins TRBV5-6 and TRBJ2-7; TRBD2 might be the D (6 bases). Germline V CDR1 and CDR2: SGHDT, YYEEEE. V was trimmed by 8 bases and J by 2 bases, leaving 14 bases between them. The CDR3 is 13 amino acids. DNA of the CDR3: TGTGCCAGTTCGGGGAGGTCACCCTACGAGCAGTACTTC. Amino acid sequence: CASSGRSPYEQYF.

This clone was detected only a few times. CDR3 coding DNA: TGTGCCAGTACGGCGGGAGGGCTCTACGCTGAGCAGTTCTTC. It translates to CASTAGGLYAEQFF. The gene calls are TRBV19 and TRBJ2-1; 9 bases are a match to TRBD2. The length of the CDR3 is 14 residues. V lost 7 bases and J lost 9; bases outside the gene matches: 10. CDR1 and CDR2 from the germline V gene are LNHDA and SQIVND (reference sequence).